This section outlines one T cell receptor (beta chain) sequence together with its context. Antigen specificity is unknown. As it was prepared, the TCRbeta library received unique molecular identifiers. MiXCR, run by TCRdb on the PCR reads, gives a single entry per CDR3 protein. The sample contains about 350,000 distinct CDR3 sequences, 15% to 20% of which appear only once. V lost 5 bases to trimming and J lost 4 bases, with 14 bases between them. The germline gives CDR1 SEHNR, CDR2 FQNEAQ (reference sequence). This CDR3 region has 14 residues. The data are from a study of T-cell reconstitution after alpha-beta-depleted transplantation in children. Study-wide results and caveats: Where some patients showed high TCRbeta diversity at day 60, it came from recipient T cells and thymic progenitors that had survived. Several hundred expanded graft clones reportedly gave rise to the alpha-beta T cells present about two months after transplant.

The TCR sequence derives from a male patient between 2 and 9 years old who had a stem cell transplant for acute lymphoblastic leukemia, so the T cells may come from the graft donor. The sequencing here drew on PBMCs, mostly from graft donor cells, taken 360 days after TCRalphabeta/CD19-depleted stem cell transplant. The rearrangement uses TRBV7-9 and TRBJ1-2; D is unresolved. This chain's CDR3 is CASSLGYRTYGYTF. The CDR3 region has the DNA TGTGCCAGCAGCCTAGGGTACCGGACCTATGGCTACACCTTC. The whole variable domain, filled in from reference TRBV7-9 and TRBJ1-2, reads DTGVSQNPRHKITKRGQNVTFRCDPISEHNRLYWYRQTLGQGPEFLTYFQNEAQLEKSRLLSDRFSAERPKGSFSTLEIQRTEQGDSAMYLCASSLGYRTYGYTFGSGTRLTVV.